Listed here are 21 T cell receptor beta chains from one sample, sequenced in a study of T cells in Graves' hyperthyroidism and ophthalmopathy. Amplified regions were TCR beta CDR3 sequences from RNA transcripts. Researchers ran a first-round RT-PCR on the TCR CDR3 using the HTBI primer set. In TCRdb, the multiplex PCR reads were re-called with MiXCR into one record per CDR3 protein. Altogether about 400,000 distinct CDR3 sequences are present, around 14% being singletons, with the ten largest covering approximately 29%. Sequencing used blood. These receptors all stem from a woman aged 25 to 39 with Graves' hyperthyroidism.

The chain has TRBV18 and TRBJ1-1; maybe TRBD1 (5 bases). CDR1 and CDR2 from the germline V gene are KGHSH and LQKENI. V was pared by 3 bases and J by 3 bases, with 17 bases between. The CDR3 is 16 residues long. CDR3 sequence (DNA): TGTGCCAGCTCACCCCGGGACGCCGGAGGGTACACTGAAGCTTTCTTT. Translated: CASSPRDAGGYTEAFF.

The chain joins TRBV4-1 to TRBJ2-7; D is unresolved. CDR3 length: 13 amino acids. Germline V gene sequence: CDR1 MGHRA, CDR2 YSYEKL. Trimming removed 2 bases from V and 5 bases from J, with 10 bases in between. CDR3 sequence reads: CASSQSFGDEQYF. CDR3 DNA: TGCGCCAGCAGCCAAAGCTTTGGTGACGAGCAGTACTTC.

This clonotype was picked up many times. The CDR3 loop is CASSRIAGTYNEQFF. The DNA of the CDR3 is TGTGCCAGCAGCAGGATAGCGGGTACCTACAATGAGCAGTTCTTC. The V gene is TRBV7-8, the J gene TRBJ2-1, with 7 bases that match TRBD2. Per germline, CDR1 SGHVS and CDR2 FQNEAQ. V lost 5 bases to trimming and J lost 2 bases; unmatched junction nucleotides: 6. The CDR3 spans 15 residues.

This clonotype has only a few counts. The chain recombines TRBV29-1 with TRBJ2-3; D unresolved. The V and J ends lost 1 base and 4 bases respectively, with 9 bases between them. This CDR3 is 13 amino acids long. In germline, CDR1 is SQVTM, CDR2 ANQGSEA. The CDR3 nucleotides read TGCAGCGTTGAAGTGGCAGTCGCAGATACGCAGTATTTT. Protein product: CSVEVAVADTQYF.

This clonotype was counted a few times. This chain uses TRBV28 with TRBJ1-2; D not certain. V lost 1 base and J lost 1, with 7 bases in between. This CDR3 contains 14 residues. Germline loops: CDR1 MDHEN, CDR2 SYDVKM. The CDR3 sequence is CASSLLQHNYGYTF. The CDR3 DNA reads TGTGCCAGCAGTTTATTACAGCATAACTATGGCTACACCTTC.

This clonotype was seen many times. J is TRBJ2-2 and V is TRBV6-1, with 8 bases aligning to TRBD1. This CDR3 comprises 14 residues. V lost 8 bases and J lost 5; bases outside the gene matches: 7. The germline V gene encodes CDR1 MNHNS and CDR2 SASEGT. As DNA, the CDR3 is TGTGCCAGCGTAGGGACAGGCCTAACCGGGGAGCTGTTTTTT. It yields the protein CASVGTGLTGELFF.

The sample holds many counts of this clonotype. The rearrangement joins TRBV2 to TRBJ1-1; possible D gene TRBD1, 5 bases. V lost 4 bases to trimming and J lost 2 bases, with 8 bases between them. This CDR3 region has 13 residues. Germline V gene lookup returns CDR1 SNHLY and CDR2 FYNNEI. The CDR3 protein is CASSGDPNTEAFF. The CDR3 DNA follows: TGTGCCAGCAGTGGGGACCCCAACACTGAAGCTTTCTTT.

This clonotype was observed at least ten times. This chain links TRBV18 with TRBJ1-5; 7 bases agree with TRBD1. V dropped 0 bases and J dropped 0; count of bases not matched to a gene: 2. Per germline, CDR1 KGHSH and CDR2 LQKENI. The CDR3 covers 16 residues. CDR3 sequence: CASSPPAGGSNQPQHF. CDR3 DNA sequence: TGTGCCAGCTCACCACCGGCAGGGGGTAGCAATCAGCCCCAGCATTTT.

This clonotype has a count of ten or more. This CDR3 reads CASRYSGGTEAFF. CDR3 bases: TGCGCCAGCAGATACTCAGGGGGCACTGAAGCTTTCTTT. The gene calls are TRBV5-1 and TRBJ1-1; 7 nucleotides match TRBD1. The CDR3 is 13 residues long. V shed 5 bases and J 4 bases; nucleotides not matched to a gene: 5. The germline V gene encodes CDR1 SGHRS and CDR2 YFSETQ.

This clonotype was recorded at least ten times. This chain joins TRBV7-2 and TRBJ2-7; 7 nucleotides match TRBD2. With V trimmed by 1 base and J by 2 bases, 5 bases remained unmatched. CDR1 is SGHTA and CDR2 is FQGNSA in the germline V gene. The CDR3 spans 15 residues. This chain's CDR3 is CASSLGLATTYEQYF. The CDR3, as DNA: TGTGCCAGCAGCTTAGGACTAGCCACCACCTACGAGCAGTACTTC. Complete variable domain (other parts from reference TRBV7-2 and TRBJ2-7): GAGVSQSPSNKVTEKGKDVELRCDPISGHTALYWYRQSLGQGLEFLIYFQGNSAPDKSGLPSDRFSAERTGGSVSTLTIQRTQQEDSAVYLCASSLGLATTYEQYFGPGTRLTVT.

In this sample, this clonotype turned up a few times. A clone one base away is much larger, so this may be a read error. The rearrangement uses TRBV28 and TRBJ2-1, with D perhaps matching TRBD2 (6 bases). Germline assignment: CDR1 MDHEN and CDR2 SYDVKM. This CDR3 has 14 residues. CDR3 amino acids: CASITGGPYNERFF. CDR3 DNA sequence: TGTGCCAGCATCACAGGAGGGCCGTACAATGAGCGGTTCTTC.

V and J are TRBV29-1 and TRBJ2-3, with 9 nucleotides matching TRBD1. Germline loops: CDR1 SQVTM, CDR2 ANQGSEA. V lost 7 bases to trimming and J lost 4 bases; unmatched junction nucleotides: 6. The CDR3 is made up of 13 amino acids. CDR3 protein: CSGGDRAADTQYF. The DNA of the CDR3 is TGCAGCGGTGGGGACAGGGCCGCAGATACGCAGTATTTT.

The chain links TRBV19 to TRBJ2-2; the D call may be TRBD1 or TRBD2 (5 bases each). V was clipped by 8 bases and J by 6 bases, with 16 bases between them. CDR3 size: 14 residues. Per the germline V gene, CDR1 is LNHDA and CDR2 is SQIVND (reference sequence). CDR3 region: CASCWDRQSGELFF. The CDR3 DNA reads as TGTGCCAGTTGCTGGGACCGACAGTCCGGGGAGCTGTTTTTT.

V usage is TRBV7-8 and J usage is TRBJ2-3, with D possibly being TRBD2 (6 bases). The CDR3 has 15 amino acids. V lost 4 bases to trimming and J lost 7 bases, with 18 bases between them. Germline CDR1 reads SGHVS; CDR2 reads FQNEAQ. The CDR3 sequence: CASSSSRDSEYTQYF. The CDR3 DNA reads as TGTGCCAGCAGCTCCTCCCGGGACTCCGAGTATACGCAGTATTTT.

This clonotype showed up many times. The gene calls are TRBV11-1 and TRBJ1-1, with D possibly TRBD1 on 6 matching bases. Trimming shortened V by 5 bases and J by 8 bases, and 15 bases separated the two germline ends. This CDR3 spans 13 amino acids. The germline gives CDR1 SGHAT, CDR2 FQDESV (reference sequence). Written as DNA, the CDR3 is TGTGCCAGCAGCGCCCGGGACATCGGGGAAGCTTTCTTT. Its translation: CASSARDIGEAFF. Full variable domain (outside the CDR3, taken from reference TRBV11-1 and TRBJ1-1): EAEVAQSPRYKITEKSQAVAFWCDPISGHATLYWYRQILGQGPELLVQFQDESVVDDSQLPKDRFSAERLKGVDSTLKIQPAELGDSAMYLCASSARDIGEAFFGQGTRLTVV.

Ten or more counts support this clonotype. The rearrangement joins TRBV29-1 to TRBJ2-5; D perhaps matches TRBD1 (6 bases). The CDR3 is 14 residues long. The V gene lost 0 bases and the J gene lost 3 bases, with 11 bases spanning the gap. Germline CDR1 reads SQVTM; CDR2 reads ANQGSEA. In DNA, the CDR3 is TGCAGCGTTGAAGATCCTAGGACAGAAGAGACCCAGTACTTC. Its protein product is CSVEDPRTEETQYF. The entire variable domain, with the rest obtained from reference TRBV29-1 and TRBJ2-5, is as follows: SAVISQKPSRDICQRGTSLTIQCQVDSQVTMMFWYRQQPGQSLTLIATANQGSEATYESGFVIDKFPISRPNLTFSTLTVSNMSPEDSSIYLCSVEDPRTEETQYFGPGTRLLVL.

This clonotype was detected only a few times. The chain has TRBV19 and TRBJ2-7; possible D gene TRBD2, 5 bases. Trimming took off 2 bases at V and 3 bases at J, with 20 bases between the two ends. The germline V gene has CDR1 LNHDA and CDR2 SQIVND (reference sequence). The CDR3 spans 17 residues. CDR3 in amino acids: CASSIFGGAGGYYEQYF. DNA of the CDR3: TGTGCCAGTAGTATATTTGGAGGAGCCGGTGGCTACTACGAGCAGTACTTC. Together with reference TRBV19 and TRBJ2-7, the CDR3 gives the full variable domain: DGGITQSPKYLFRKEGQNVTLSCEQNLNHDAMYWYRQDPGQGLRLIYYSQIVNDFQKGDIAEGYSVSREKKESFPLTVTSAQKNPTAFYLCASSIFGGAGGYYEQYFGPGTRLTVT.

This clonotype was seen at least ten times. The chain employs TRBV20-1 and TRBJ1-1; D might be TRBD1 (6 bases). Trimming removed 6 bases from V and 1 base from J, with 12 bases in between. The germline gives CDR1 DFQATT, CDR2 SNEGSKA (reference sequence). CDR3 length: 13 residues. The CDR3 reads CSAPRGRNTEAFF. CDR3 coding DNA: TGCAGTGCCCCTAGGGGGAGGAACACTGAAGCTTTCTTT.

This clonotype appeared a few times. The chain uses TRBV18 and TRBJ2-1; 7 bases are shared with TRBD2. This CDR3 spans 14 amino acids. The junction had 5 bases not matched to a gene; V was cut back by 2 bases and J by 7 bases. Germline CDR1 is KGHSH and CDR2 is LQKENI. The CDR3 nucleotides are TGTGCCAGCTCACCAGCTAGCGGTTTGAATGAGCAGTTCTTC. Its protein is CASSPASGLNEQFF.

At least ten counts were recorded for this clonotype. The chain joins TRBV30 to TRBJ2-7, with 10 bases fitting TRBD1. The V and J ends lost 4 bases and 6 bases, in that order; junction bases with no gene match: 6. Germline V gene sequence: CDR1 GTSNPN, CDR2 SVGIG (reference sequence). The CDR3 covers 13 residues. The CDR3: CAWTRDRGGEQYF. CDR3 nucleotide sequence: TGTGCCTGGACCCGGGACAGGGGTGGCGAGCAGTACTTC.

Here the CDR3 DNA reads TGCGCCAGCAGCTTTGGTAGCGGGAGGATCACCTACAATGAGCAGTTCTTC. Its protein is CASSFGSGRITYNEQFF. The chain carries TRBV5-1 and TRBJ2-1, with 10 bases identical to TRBD2. Germline lookup yields CDR1 SGHRS and CDR2 YFSETQ. V shed 2 bases and J 2 bases; nucleotides not matched to a gene: 7. This CDR3 spans 17 amino acids.